This T cell receptor beta chain originates from a study of CD8+CD57+ T cells in acquired aplastic anemia. Turning to the study itself: Mean DNA quantity obtained from sorted CD4+ and CD8+ cells was 2.5 to 4 ug.

Genomic DNA provided the template from which TCR beta VDJ and CDR3 profiles were obtained. In TCRdb, the reads were re-called with MiXCR into one record per CDR3 protein. This table has 170,000 or so distinct CDR3 sequences, roughly 63% appearing once. General observations from the study: Sharing between patients and controls was observed for roughly 29 CD8+ CDR3 sequences.

The CDR3 extends over 16 amino acids. V was pared by 4 bases and J by 0 bases, with 14 bases between. CDR1 and CDR2 (germline): SGHVS, FNYEAQ. Whoever was chosen for sequencing had shown CD8+CD57+ cell expansion by flow cytometry. Everyone among the patients had severe acquired aplastic anemia. By the time of blood sampling, patients had still received no therapy. With regard to this clonotype: Its specificity is not known.

The source material was sorted CD4+, CD8+, or CD8+CD57+ T cells (not recorded which) from PBMCs. The chain recombines TRBV7-6 with TRBJ2-3, with D possibly matching TRBD2 (5 bases). This receptor was obtained from a human donor with aplastic anemia. CDR3 in amino acids: CASSWRTGTSTDTQYF. The CDR3 DNA sequence: TGTGCCAGCAGCTGGCGGACTGGAACTAGCACAGATACGCAGTATTTT.